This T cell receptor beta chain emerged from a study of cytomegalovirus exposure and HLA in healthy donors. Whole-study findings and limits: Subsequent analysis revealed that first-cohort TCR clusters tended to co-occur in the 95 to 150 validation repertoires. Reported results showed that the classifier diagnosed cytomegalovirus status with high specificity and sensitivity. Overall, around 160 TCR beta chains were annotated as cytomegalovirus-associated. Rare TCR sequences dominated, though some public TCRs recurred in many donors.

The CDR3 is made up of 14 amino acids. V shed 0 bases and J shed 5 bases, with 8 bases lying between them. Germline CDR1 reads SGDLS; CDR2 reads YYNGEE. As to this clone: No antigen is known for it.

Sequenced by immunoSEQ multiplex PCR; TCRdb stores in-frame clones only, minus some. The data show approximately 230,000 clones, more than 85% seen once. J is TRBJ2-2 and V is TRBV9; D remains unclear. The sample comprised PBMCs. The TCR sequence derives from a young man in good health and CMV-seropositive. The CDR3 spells CASSVAPGTGELFF. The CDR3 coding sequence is TGTGCCAGCAGCGTAGCCCCAGGAACCGGGGAGCTGTTTTTT.